The sample holds many counts of the clone carrying this T cell receptor (beta chain). What it binds is unknown. The germline CDR1 and CDR2 sequences are SQVTM and ANQGSEA. V dropped 4 bases and J dropped 1 base, with 5 bases sitting between them. The CDR3 is 12 amino acids. Four PCR rounds used nested alpha and beta constant region primers plus the SP2 primer. For blood and skin samples, reverse transcription used TCR alpha and beta constant primers. TCRdb ran MiXCR on the UMI-ligation and nested PCR reads and lists one entry per CDR3 protein. Of 25,000 to 30,000 distinct CDR3 sequences detected, 5% to 5.5% appear once; the ten largest clones hold around 7%. The sample belongs to a study of naive and memory T cell subsets. Study results and caveats: Potentially, T cell activation and differentiation skew this RNA-based measurement.

The library had UMIs added by 3' ligation of an oligonucleotide to TCR cDNA. Adult healthy volunteers gave 2.5 ml peripheral blood for whole-blood RNA. Reverse transcription used DNase-treated unsorted total RNA, aiming for about 1 to 1000 ng. Sequencing was done on a sample of blood. V usage is TRBV29-1 and J usage is TRBJ1-5; D gene ambiguous. The TCR sequence derives from an adult in good health. The CDR3 sequence: CSVGGSNQPQHF. The CDR3 bases are TGCAGCGTTGGAGGGAGCAATCAGCCCCAGCATTTT. The full variable domain, its missing parts supplied by reference TRBV29-1 and TRBJ1-5, is SAVISQKPSRDICQRGTSLTIQCQVDSQVTMMFWYRQQPGQSLTLIATANQGSEATYESGFVIDKFPISRPNLTFSTLTVSNMSPEDSSIYLCSVGGSNQPQHFGDGTRLSIL.